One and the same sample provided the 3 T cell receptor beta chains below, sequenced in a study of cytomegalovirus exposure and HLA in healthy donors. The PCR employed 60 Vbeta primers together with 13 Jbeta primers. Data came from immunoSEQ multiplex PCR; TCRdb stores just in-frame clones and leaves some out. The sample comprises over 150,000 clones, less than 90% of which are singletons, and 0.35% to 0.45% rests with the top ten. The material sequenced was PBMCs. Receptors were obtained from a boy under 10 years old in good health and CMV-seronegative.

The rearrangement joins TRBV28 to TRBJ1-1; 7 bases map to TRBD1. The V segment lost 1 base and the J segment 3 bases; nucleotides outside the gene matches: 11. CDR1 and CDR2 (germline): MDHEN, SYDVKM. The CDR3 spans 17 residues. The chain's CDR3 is CASSLLDRAIGDTEAFF. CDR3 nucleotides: TGTGCCAGCAGTTTATTAGACAGGGCAATCGGGGACACTGAAGCTTTCTTT.

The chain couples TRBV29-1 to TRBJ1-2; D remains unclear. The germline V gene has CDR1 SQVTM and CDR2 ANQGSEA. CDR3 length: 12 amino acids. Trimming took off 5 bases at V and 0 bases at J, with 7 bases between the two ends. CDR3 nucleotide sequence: TGCAGCGTTTCTCGAGCTAACTATGGCTACACCTTC. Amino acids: CSVSRANYGYTF.

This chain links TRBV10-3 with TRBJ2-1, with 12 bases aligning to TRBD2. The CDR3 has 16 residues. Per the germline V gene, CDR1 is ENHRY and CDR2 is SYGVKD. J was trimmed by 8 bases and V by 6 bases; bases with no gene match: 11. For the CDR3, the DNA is TGTGCCATCAGGGAAGCGACTAGCGGGAGTAGGGATGAGCAGTTCTTC. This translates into CAIREATSGSRDEQFF.